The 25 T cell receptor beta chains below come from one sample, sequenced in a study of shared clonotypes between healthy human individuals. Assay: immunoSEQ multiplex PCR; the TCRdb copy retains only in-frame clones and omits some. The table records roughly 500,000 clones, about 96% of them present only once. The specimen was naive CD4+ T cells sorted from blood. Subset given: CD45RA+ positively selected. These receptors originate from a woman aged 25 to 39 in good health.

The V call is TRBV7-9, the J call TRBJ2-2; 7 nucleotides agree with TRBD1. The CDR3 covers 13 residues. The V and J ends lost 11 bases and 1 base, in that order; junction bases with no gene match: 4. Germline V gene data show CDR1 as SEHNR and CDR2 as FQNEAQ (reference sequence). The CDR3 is CASGQENTGELFF. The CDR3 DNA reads TGTGCCTCAGGACAGGAGAACACCGGGGAGCTGTTTTTT.

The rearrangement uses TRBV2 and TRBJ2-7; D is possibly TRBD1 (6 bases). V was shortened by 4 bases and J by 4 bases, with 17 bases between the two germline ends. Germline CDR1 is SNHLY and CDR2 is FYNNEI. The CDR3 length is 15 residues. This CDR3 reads CASSVSRDTGYEQYF. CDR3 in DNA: TGTGCCAGCAGTGTTTCCCGGGACACAGGATACGAGCAGTACTTC.

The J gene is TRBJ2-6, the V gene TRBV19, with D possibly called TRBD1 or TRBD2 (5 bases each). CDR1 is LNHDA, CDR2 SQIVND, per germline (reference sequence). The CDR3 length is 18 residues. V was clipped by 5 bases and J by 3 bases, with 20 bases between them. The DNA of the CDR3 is TGTGCCAGTAGTTCCCCGGGACCCCACCGGGTTGGGGCCAACGTCCTGACTTTC. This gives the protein CASSSPGPHRVGANVLTF.

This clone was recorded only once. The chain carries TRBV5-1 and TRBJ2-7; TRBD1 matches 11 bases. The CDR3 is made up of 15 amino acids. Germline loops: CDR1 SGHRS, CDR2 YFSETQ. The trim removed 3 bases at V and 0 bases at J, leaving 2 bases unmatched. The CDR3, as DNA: TGCGCCAGCAGCTACGGGACAGGGGGCTCCTACGAGCAGTACTTC. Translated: CASSYGTGGSYEQYF.

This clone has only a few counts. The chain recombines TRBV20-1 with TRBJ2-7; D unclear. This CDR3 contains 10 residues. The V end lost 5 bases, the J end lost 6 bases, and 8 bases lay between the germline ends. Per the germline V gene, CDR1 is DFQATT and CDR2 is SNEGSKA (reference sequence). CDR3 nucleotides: TGCAGTGCTCGTCTCAGCGAGCAGTACTTC. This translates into CSARLSEQYF.

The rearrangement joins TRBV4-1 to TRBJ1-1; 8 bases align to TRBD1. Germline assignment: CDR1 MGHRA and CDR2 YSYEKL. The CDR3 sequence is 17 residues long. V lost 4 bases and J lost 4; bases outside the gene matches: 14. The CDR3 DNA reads TGCGCCAGCAGCCCACCTCCGGGGCAGGGGGCCTTCACTGAAGCTTTCTTT. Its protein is CASSPPPGQGAFTEAFF.

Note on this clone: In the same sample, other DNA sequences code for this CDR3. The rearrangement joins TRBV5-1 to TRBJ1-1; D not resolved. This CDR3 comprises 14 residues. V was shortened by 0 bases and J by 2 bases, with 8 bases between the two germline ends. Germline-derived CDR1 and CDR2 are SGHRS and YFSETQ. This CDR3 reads CASSLVAGNTEAFF. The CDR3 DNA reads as TGCGCCAGCAGCTTGGTAGCAGGAAACACTGAAGCTTTCTTT.

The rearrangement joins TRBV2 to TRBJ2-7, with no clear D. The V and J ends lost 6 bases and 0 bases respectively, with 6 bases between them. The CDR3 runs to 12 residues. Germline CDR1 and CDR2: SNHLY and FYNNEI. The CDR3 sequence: CASSADSYEQYF. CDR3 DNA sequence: TGTGCCAGCAGCGCCGACTCCTACGAGCAGTACTTC. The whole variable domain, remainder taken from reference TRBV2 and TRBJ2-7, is EPEVTQTPSHQVTQMGQEVILRCVPISNHLYFYWYRQILGQKVEFLVSFYNNEISEKSEIFDDQFSVERPDGSNFTLKIRSTKLEDSAMYFCASSADSYEQYFGPGTRLTVT.

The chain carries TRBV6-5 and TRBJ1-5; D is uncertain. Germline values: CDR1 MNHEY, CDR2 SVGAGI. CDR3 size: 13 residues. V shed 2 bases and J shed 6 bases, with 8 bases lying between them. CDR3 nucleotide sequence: TGTGCCAGCAGTTACGGAGACGGTCAGCCCCAGCATTTT. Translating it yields CASSYGDGQPQHF.

CDR3 coding DNA: TGTGCCAGCAGTCCGACAGGGGGGACCTACGAGCAGTACTTC. Protein sequence: CASSPTGGTYEQYF. The chain has TRBV6-6 and TRBJ2-7, with TRBD1 identical over 9 bases. CDR1 MNHNY and CDR2 SVGAGI come from the germline V gene (reference sequence). V shed 5 bases, J shed 2 bases, and the junction held 4 bases outside the gene matches. The CDR3 runs to 14 residues.

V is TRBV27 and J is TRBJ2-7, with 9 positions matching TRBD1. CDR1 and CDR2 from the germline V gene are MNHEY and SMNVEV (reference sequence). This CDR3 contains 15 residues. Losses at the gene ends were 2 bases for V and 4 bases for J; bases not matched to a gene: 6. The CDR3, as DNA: TGTGCCAGCAGTTTAGATACAGGGGGCAGATACGAGCAGTACTTC. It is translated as CASSLDTGGRYEQYF.

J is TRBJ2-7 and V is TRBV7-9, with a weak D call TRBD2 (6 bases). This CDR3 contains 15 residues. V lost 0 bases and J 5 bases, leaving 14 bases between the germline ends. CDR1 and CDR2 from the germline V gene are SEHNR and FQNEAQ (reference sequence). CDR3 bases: TGTGCCAGCAGCTTAGCGCTAACTGGGACTGACGAGCAGTACTTC. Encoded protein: CASSLALTGTDEQYF.

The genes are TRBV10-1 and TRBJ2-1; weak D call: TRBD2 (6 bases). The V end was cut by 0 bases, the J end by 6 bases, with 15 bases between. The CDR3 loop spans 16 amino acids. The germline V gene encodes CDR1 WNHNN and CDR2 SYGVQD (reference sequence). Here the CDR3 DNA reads TGCGCCAGCAGTGAGTCCGCCGAGGGACTTACCAATGAGCAGTTCTTC. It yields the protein CASSESAEGLTNEQFF.

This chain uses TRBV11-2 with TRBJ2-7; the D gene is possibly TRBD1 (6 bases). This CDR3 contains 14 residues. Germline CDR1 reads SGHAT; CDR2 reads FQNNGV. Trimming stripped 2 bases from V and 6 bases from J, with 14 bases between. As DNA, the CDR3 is TGTGCCAGCAGCTTACCATCAGGGGTGTTCGAGCAGTACTTC. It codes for CASSLPSGVFEQYF.

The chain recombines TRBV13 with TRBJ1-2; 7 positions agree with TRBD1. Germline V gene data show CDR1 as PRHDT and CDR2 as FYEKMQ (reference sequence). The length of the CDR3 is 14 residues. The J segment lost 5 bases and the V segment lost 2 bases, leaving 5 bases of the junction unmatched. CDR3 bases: TGTGCCAGCAGCTTATTAGGGGGCGAGTATGGCTACACCTTC. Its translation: CASSLLGGEYGYTF.

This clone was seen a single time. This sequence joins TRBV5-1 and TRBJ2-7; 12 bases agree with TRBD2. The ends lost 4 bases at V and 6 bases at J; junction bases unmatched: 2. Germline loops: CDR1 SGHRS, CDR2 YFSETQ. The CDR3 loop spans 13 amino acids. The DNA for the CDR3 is TGCGCCAGCAGCCCACTAGCGGGAGGCGAGCAGTACTTC. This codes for CASSPLAGGEQYF.

The CDR3 region has the DNA TGTGCCAGCAGTAATTCCCCGGGACAGGGGGCGTACGAGCAGTACTTC. It encodes CASSNSPGQGAYEQYF. V usage is TRBV27 and J usage is TRBJ2-7; 12 bases agree with TRBD1. Germline V gene lookup returns CDR1 MNHEY and CDR2 SMNVEV (reference sequence). The CDR3 extends over 16 amino acids. V lost 5 bases, J lost 4 bases, and 9 bases stayed unmatched.

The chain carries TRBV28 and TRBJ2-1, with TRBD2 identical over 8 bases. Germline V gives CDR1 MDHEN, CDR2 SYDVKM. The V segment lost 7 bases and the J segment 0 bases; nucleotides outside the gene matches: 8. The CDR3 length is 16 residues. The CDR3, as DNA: TGTGCCAGCATCACCGGGGGGGGAGCCTCCTACAATGAGCAGTTCTTC. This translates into CASITGGGASYNEQFF.

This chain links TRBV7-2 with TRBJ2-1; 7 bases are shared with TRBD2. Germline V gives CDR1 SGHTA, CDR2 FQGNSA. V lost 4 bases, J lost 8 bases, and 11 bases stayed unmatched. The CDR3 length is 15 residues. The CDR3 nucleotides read TGTGCCAGCAGCTACATGAGCGGGGTTGTGGATGAGCAGTTCTTC. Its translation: CASSYMSGVVDEQFF.

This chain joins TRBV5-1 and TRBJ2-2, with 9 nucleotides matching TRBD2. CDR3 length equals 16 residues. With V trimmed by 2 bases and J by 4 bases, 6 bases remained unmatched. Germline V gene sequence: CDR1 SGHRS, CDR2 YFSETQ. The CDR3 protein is CASSLGSGSITGELFF. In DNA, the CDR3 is TGCGCCAGCAGCTTAGGTAGCGGGAGTATCACCGGGGAGCTGTTTTTT.

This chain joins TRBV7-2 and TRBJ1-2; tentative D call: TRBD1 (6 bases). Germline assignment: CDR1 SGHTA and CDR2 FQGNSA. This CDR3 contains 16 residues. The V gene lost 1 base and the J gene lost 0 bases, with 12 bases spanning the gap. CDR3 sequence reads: CASSLGGQASNYGYTF. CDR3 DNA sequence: TGTGCCAGCAGCTTAGGGGGGCAGGCCTCTAACTATGGCTACACCTTC. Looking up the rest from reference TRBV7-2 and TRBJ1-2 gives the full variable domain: GAGVSQSPSNKVTEKGKDVELRCDPISGHTALYWYRQSLGQGLEFLIYFQGNSAPDKSGLPSDRFSAERTGGSVSTLTIQRTQQEDSAVYLCASSLGGQASNYGYTFGSGTRLTVV.

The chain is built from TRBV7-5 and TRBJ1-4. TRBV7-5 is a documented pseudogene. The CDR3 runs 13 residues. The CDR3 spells CASSFGGTEKLFF. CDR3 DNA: TGTGCCAGCAGCTTTGGTGGGACTGAAAAACTGTTTTTT.

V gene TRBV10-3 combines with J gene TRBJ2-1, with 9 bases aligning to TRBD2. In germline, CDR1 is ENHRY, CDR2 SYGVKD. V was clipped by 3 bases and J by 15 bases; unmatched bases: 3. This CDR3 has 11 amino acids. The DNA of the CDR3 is TGTGCCATCAGTGATACGCGGGAGGGGTTCTTC. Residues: CAISDTREGFF.

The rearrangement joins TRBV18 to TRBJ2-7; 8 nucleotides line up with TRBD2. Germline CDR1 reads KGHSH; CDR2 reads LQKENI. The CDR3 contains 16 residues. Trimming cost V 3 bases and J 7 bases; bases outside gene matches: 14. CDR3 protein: CASSPILIAGTSEQYF. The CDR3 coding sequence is TGTGCCAGCTCACCCATTTTGATAGCGGGAACTTCTGAGCAGTACTTC.

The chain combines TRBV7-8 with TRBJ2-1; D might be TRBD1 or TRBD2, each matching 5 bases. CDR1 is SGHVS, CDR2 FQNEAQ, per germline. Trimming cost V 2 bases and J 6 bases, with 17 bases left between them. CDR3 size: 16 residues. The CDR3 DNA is TGTGCCAGCAGCTTATCTGGGACCAAAGAACTCAATGAGCAGTTCTTC. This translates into CASSLSGTKELNEQFF.